This TCR beta chain was identified in a study of identical twins. Healthy Caucasian donors formed the entire cohort. Findings and caveats of the study: Modelling approaches yielded underestimates of out-of-frame TCR alpha sharing between monozygotic twins. Excess sharing between twins was weaker in beta out-of-frame sequences.

Of note for this clonotype: Its target is unknown.

Unique molecular identifiers were present on cDNA, and template switching added a universal primer site. TCRdb redid the calling of the 5' RACE reads with MiXCR, one entry per CDR3 protein. The sample yields more than 1.5 million distinct CDR3 sequences, around 29% seen once. The specimen was cord blood. The receptor's source is a newborn girl in good health.

The CDR3 is CASSQRTGGPISGANVLTF. The CDR3 DNA reads TGTGCCAGCAGTCAACGGACAGGGGGGCCAATATCTGGGGCCAACGTCCTGACTTTC. The genes are TRBV28 and TRBJ2-6; 10 nucleotides line up with TRBD1. The germline V gene encodes CDR1 MDHEN and CDR2 SYDVKM. This CDR3 has 19 residues. V was pared by 5 bases and J by 1 base, with 11 bases of the junction left unmatched.